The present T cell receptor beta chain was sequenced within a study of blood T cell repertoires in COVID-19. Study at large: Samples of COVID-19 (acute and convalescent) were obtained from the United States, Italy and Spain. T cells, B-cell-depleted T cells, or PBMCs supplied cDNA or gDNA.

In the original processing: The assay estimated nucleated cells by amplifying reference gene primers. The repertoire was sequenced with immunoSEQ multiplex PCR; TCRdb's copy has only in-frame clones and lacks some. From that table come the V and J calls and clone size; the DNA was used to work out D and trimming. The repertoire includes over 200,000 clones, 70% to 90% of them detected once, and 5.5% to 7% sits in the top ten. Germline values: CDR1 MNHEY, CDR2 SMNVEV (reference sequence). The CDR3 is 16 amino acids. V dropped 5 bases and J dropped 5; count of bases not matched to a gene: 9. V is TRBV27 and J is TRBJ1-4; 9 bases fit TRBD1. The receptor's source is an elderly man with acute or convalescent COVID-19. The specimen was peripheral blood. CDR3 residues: CASSPYSTGGNEKLFF. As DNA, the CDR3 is TGTGCCAGCAGTCCCTACTCGACAGGGGGGAATGAAAAACTGTTTTTT.